These 24 T cell receptor beta chains came from one sample sequenced in a study of cytomegalovirus exposure and HLA in healthy donors. PCR employed 60 Vbeta and 13 Jbeta primers. TCRdb's table, derived via immunoSEQ multiplex PCR, lists solely in-frame clones and lacks some. Found here are roughly 130,000 clones, around three quarters of them singletons; the top ten hold 5% to 5.5%. Material: PBMCs. Every receptor here comes from a man under 40 in good health and CMV-seronegative.

The V gene is TRBV13, the J gene TRBJ1-2; D is perhaps TRBD1 (5 bases). The germline V gene encodes CDR1 PRHDT and CDR2 FYEKMQ (reference sequence). V was shortened by 5 bases and J by 4 bases, with 17 bases between the two germline ends. The length of the CDR3 is 15 residues. Here the CDR3 reads CASSPGRAVVYGYTF. The DNA for the CDR3 is TGTGCCAGCAGCCCCGGCAGGGCCGTTGTCTATGGCTACACCTTC.

The CDR3 DNA is TGCGCCAGCAGCAGACCGGGACAGGGCCCCACAGATACGCAGTATTTT. Translated, it gives CASSRPGQGPTDTQYF. The J gene is TRBJ2-3, the V gene TRBV5-1; TRBD1 matches 9 bases. V was pared by 4 bases and J by 2 bases, with 8 bases of the junction left unmatched. The CDR3 totals 16 residues. CDR1 and CDR2 (germline): SGHRS, YFSETQ. The variable domain in full, completed from reference TRBV5-1 and TRBJ2-3, reads KAGVTQTPRYLIKTRGQQVTLSCSPISGHRSVSWYQQTPGQGLQFLFEYFSETQRNKGNFPGRFSGRQFSNSRSEMNVSTLELGDSALYLCASSRPGQGPTDTQYFGPGTRLTVL.

This CDR3 is CASRDRVHTGELFF. Here the CDR3 DNA reads TGTGCCAGCAGGGACAGGGTCCACACCGGGGAGCTGTTTTTT. This chain connects TRBV6-1 to TRBJ2-2; 8 bases line up with TRBD1. Germline V CDR1 and CDR2: MNHNS, SASEGT. This CDR3 region has 14 residues. V shed 6 bases, J shed 3 bases, and the junction held 3 bases outside the gene matches.

The V call is TRBV6-1, the J call TRBJ2-1; 9 bases are shared with TRBD2. Germline V CDR1 and CDR2: MNHNS, SASEGT. The V and J ends lost 7 bases and 6 bases, in that order; junction bases with no gene match: 7. The CDR3 sequence is 14 residues long. The DNA of the CDR3 is TGTGCCAGCATATTTAGCGGGGGAAGCAATGAGCAGTTCTTC. It translates to CASIFSGGSNEQFF.

The chain uses TRBV6-1 and TRBJ2-7; D not resolved. Germline lookup yields CDR1 MNHNS and CDR2 SASEGT. Trimming left V 1 base short and J 0 bases short, with 7 bases between. This CDR3 spans 14 amino acids. The CDR3 reads CASSEVGISYEQYF. The CDR3 nucleotides are TGTGCCAGCAGTGAAGTGGGCATCTCCTACGAGCAGTACTTC.

The CDR3 DNA sequence: TGTGCCAGCAGCCAAGGACTAGAGGGGCTGGGCGAGCAGTACTTC. This codes for CASSQGLEGLGEQYF. J is TRBJ2-7 and V is TRBV4-2; D is possibly TRBD2 (6 bases). The germline V and J ends were trimmed by 1 base and 6 bases, with 16 bases remaining between them. This CDR3 spans 15 amino acids. Germline loops: CDR1 LGHNA, CDR2 YNFKEQ.

The table lists this clone with a few counts. V and J are TRBV5-1 and TRBJ1-1; D ambiguous. Germline V gene data show CDR1 as SGHRS and CDR2 as YFSETQ. Deletions cut 2 bases from V and 5 bases from J, with 10 bases between. This CDR3 comprises 13 residues. CDR3 coding DNA: TGCGCCAGCAGCTTTTTGTCGGGGACTGAAGCTTTCTTT. Amino acids: CASSFLSGTEAFF.

The J gene is TRBJ2-1, the V gene TRBV9; TRBD1 agrees at 7 bases. The length of the CDR3 is 14 residues. In germline, CDR1 is SGDLS, CDR2 YYNGEE. J was trimmed by 8 bases and V by 0 bases; bases with no gene match: 5. This CDR3 reads CASSVGTGWDEQFF. CDR3 in DNA: TGTGCCAGCAGCGTAGGGACAGGATGGGATGAGCAGTTCTTC.

V usage is TRBV9 and J usage is TRBJ2-2; the D is unclear. V dropped 0 bases and J dropped 0 bases, with 9 bases sitting between them. Germline CDR1 SGDLS, CDR2 YYNGEE. There are 16 residues in the CDR3. CDR3 bases: TGTGCCAGCAGCGTAGGGCACAGTTCGAACACCGGGGAGCTGTTTTTT. Encoded protein: CASSVGHSSNTGELFF.

The chain has TRBV30 and TRBJ1-2, with D unclear. The V gene's germline CDR1 is GTSNPN and CDR2 SVGIG (reference sequence). CDR3 length: 12 amino acids. Trimming removed 0 bases from V and 5 bases from J, with 7 bases in between. The CDR3 sequence: CAWSVQIYGYTF. CDR3 sequence (DNA): TGTGCCTGGAGTGTACAGATTTATGGCTACACCTTC.

The chain has TRBV9 and TRBJ2-5; D may be TRBD2 (7 bases). The germline V and J ends were trimmed by 0 bases and 2 bases, with 11 bases remaining between them. The CDR3 contains 15 residues. CDR1 and CDR2 from the germline V gene are SGDLS and YYNGEE. This chain's CDR3 is CASSVAGGLQETQYF. CDR3 DNA sequence: TGTGCCAGCAGCGTAGCGGGGGGCCTGCAAGAGACCCAGTACTTC. The whole variable domain, filled in from reference TRBV9 and TRBJ2-5, reads DSGVTQTPKHLITATGQRVTLRCSPRSGDLSVYWYQQSLDQGLQFLIQYYNGEERAKGNILERFSAQQFPDLHSELNLSSLELGDSALYFCASSVAGGLQETQYFGPGTRLLVL.

This chain connects TRBV7-9 to TRBJ1-6, with 7 bases identical to TRBD1. The CDR3 spans 16 residues. Losses at the gene ends were 6 bases for V and 7 bases for J; bases not matched to a gene: 12. CDR1 is SEHNR, CDR2 FQNEAQ, per germline (reference sequence). CDR3 loop: CASSPSAGGKNSPLHF. The CDR3 coding sequence is TGTGCCAGCAGTCCATCCGCAGGGGGAAAGAATTCACCCCTCCACTTT.

V and J are TRBV7-9 and TRBJ1-5; D might be TRBD1 (5 bases). V was pared by 5 bases and J by 7 bases, with 18 bases between. The CDR3 loop spans 15 amino acids. Germline CDR1 and CDR2: SEHNR and FQNEAQ (reference sequence). CDR3 coding DNA: TGTGCCAGCAGCCCCCCGGGAGGGGCATGGCAGCCCCAGCATTTT. Translating it yields CASSPPGGAWQPQHF.

The chain employs TRBV4-3 and TRBJ1-1; D call uncertain. Germline CDR1 LGHNA, CDR2 YSLEER. Trimming removed 3 bases at V and 7 bases at J, with 9 bases between. The CDR3 covers 12 residues. The CDR3 reads CASSHPGSEAFF. The CDR3 DNA reads TGCGCCAGCAGCCATCCCGGGAGTGAAGCTTTCTTT.

This chain links TRBV9 with TRBJ2-5; 9 bases line up with TRBD1. The CDR3 length is 15 residues. Germline trimming cut 0 bases from V and 4 bases from J; bases unmatched to any gene: 4. Germline V lookup: CDR1 SGDLS, CDR2 YYNGEE. CDR3 protein: CASSVEDRGSETQYF. The CDR3 DNA sequence: TGTGCCAGCAGCGTAGAGGACAGGGGATCAGAGACCCAGTACTTC.

The chain couples TRBV28 to TRBJ2-7; D is ambiguous. The CDR3 has 14 residues. Trimming shortened V by 1 base and J by 3 bases, and 10 bases separated the two germline ends. Germline CDR1 MDHEN, CDR2 SYDVKM. CDR3 protein: CASSLSPSVYEQYF. DNA of the CDR3: TGTGCCAGCAGTTTATCCCCTTCGGTCTACGAGCAGTACTTC. Full variable domain (rest looked up from reference TRBV28 and TRBJ2-7): DVKVTQSSRYLVKRTGEKVFLECVQDMDHENMFWYRQDPGLGLRLIYFSYDVKMKEKGDIPEGYSVSREKKERFSLILESASTNQTSMYLCASSLSPSVYEQYFGPGTRLTVT.

This chain uses TRBV30 with TRBJ1-1; maybe TRBD1 (5 bases). V lost 0 bases and J lost 0, with 20 bases in between. CDR3 length equals 18 residues. Germline loops: CDR1 GTSNPN, CDR2 SVGIG (reference sequence). The CDR3 DNA reads as TGTGCCTGGAGTGTACGAATCGGTATTGGGGGGATGAACACTGAAGCTTTCTTT. Residues: CAWSVRIGIGGMNTEAFF.

The gene calls are TRBV4-1 and TRBJ1-6, with 9 bases that match TRBD1. The J segment lost 10 bases and the V segment lost 4 bases, leaving 8 bases of the junction unmatched. The V gene's germline CDR1 is MGHRA and CDR2 YSYEKL. The CDR3 spans 15 residues. The CDR3 nucleotides are TGCGCCAGCAGCCTCCGAACAGGGGGCGGGTCACCCCTCCACTTT. This sequence encodes CASSLRTGGGSPLHF.

V usage is TRBV9 and J usage is TRBJ2-3; D is possibly TRBD1 (7 bases). The V end was cut by 4 bases, the J end by 3 bases, with 21 bases between. CDR3 length: 17 residues. Germline assignment: CDR1 SGDLS and CDR2 YYNGEE. DNA of the CDR3: TGTGCCAGCAGCCTCCTTCAGGGGGTCGGAGGGACAGATACGCAGTATTTT. This encodes CASSLLQGVGGTDTQYF. The whole variable domain, remainder taken from reference TRBV9 and TRBJ2-3, is DSGVTQTPKHLITATGQRVTLRCSPRSGDLSVYWYQQSLDQGLQFLIQYYNGEERAKGNILERFSAQQFPDLHSELNLSSLELGDSALYFCASSLLQGVGGTDTQYFGPGTRLTVL.

As DNA, the CDR3 is TGTGCCAGTCAGCCGGGATACATAGAGACCCAGTACTTC. Encoded protein: CASQPGYIETQYF. The V call is TRBV6-4, the J call TRBJ2-5, with a possible D match to TRBD2 (5 bases). V lost 9 bases and J 4 bases, leaving 15 bases between the germline ends. The germline V gene encodes CDR1 MRHNA and CDR2 SNTAGT. The CDR3 runs 13 residues.

V usage is TRBV2 and J usage is TRBJ2-5; 15 nucleotides match TRBD2. The germline CDR1 and CDR2 sequences are SNHLY and FYNNEI. V lost 6 bases to trimming and J lost 0 bases; unmatched junction nucleotides: 5. The CDR3 totals 17 residues. The CDR3 is CASRDGTSGGYQETQYF. The CDR3 DNA follows: TGTGCCAGCAGAGACGGGACTAGCGGGGGGTACCAAGAGACCCAGTACTTC.

The J gene is TRBJ2-3, the V gene TRBV5-1; a possible D gene is TRBD1 (6 bases). From germline, CDR1 is SGHRS and CDR2 YFSETQ. The CDR3 extends over 18 amino acids. V was cut by 1 base and J by 0 bases, with 18 bases left in between. The chain's CDR3 is CASSLLQGRLTSTDTQYF. In nucleotides, the CDR3 is TGCGCCAGCAGCTTGCTACAGGGCCGCTTAACTAGCACAGATACGCAGTATTTT.

J is TRBJ1-1 and V is TRBV5-1; 7 bases align to TRBD1. CDR1 SGHRS and CDR2 YFSETQ come from the germline V gene. The CDR3 spans 13 residues. With 4 bases clipped from V and 4 bases from J, the junction kept 4 bases outside the gene matches. The CDR3 here is CASSRQGSTEAFF. For the CDR3, the DNA is TGCGCCAGCAGCCGACAGGGAAGCACTGAAGCTTTCTTT.

The rearrangement joins TRBV7-9 to TRBJ1-4; D is unclear. Germline V gene data show CDR1 as SEHNR and CDR2 as FQNEAQ (reference sequence). Trimming cost V 1 base and J 2 bases, with 11 bases left between them. The CDR3 extends over 16 amino acids. The CDR3 DNA follows: TGTGCCAGCAGCTTAGTGCAGGCCACGACTAATGAAAAACTGTTTTTT. Its translation: CASSLVQATTNEKLFF.